These 3 T cell receptor beta chains originate from one sample sequenced in a study of blood T cell repertoires in COVID-19. Produced via immunoSEQ multiplex PCR; TCRdb's table is partial and in-frame only. The sample carries about 35,000 clones, around 85% recorded once. Sequences were obtained from peripheral blood. The receptors were gathered from a man aged 55 to 70 with active or convalescent COVID-19.

This clone was counted a single time. This sequence joins TRBV18 and TRBJ1-1; D might be TRBD1 (6 bases). Germline V gives CDR1 KGHSH, CDR2 LQKENI. The CDR3 has 15 amino acids. V was shortened by 1 base and J by 8 bases, with 17 bases between the two germline ends. The CDR3 reads CASSPLVGGQSEAFF. The CDR3, as DNA: TGTGCCAGCTCACCACTTGTAGGCGGACAGAGCGAAGCTTTCTTT.

Details on this clone: At one of its ends the junction is not consistent with the germline gene, which may arise from a read error. V is TRBV5-1 and J is TRBJ1-2, with TRBD1 identical over 8 bases. The CDR3 runs 16 residues. Germline loops: CDR1 SGHRS, CDR2 YFSETQ. Here the CDR3 reads CASSFGTLDRDKARNF. The CDR3 DNA sequence: TGCGCCAGCAGCTTTGGAACCTTGGACAGGGACAAAGCCAGAAACTTC.

The DNA of the CDR3 is TGTGCCACCAGTGATTCGATAACAAAGAGACAGATCGTACTAGCCAAAAACATTCAGTACTTC. It encodes CATSDSITKRQIVLAKNIQYF. The rearrangement links TRBV24-1 to TRBJ2-4, with a possible D match to TRBD1 (5 bases). The CDR3 extends over 21 amino acids. Germline V gene lookup returns CDR1 KGHDR and CDR2 SFDVKD. V was shortened by 2 bases and J by 0 bases, with 25 bases between the two germline ends.